These 10 T cell receptor beta chains were sequenced from one sample in a study of T cells in Graves' hyperthyroidism and ophthalmopathy. The investigators amplified TCR beta CDR3 regions from RNA transcripts. First-round RT-PCR of the TCR CDR3 relied on the HTBI primer set. One entry per CDR3 protein results from TCRdb running MiXCR on the multiplex PCR reads. The sample gives about 560,000 distinct CDR3 sequences, over 15% of which show up once; 15% to 20% is in the top ten. The sample comprised blood. Receptors were obtained from a young woman with Graves' hyperthyroidism.

V usage is TRBV6-2 or TRBV6-3 and J usage is TRBJ2-6; D might be TRBD2 (5 bases). The CDR3 is made up of 15 amino acids. V lost 5 bases and J lost 0, with 8 bases in between. Germline lookup yields CDR1 MNHEY and CDR2 SVGEGT. In nucleotides, the CDR3 is TGTGCCAGCAGTGTGAGGGTCTCTGGGGCCAACGTCCTGACTTTC. As protein: CASSVRVSGANVLTF.

Many counts were recorded for this clonotype. J is TRBJ1-1 and V is TRBV2; D is ambiguous. Germline CDR1 SNHLY, CDR2 FYNNEI. Trimming cost V 6 bases and J 1 base, with 9 bases left between them. The CDR3 is made up of 13 amino acids. CDR3 sequence: CASRFRRNTEAFF. The CDR3 region has the DNA TGTGCCAGCAGGTTTCGGAGGAACACTGAAGCTTTCTTT.

In this sample, this clonotype turned up a few times. The V and J genes are TRBV4-1 and TRBJ2-7, with 8 bases identical to TRBD1. This CDR3 contains 17 residues. With V trimmed by 5 bases and J by 3 bases, 15 bases remained unmatched. CDR1 and CDR2 from the germline V gene are MGHRA and YSYEKL. The CDR3 DNA is TGCGCCAGCAGCGTACAGGCCAGGGGGCTTGACTACTACGAGCAGTACTTC. It is translated as CASSVQARGLDYYEQYF.

The chain links TRBV12-3 or TRBV12-4 to TRBJ1-4; D not certain. V was clipped by 4 bases and J by 4 bases, with 10 bases between them. The CDR3 extends over 14 amino acids. The CDR3 coding sequence is TGTGCCAGCAGTTCTCGACCGATTAATGAAAAACTGTTTTTT. The encoded protein is CASSSRPINEKLFF.

V usage is TRBV6-1 and J usage is TRBJ2-1; 13 bases fit TRBD2. Trimming at V came to 2 bases and at J to 7 bases, leaving 5 bases not matched to a gene. Germline V gene data show CDR1 as MNHNS and CDR2 as SASEGT. This CDR3 spans 16 amino acids. The chain's CDR3 is CASSERTSGSQNEQFF. In DNA, the CDR3 is TGTGCCAGCAGTGAACGGACTAGCGGGAGTCAGAATGAGCAGTTCTTC.

This clonotype was seen many times. This sequence joins TRBV6-1 and TRBJ1-2; TRBD1 aligns across 12 bases. V lost 4 bases, J lost 7 bases, and 7 bases stayed unmatched. This CDR3 has 15 residues. Germline loops: CDR1 MNHNS, CDR2 SASEGT. CDR3 residues: CASSGGQGAFSGYTF. The CDR3 bases are TGTGCCAGCAGTGGGGGACAGGGGGCTTTCTCTGGCTACACCTTC.

Concerning this clonotype itself: The junction departs from germline at one end; a sequencing error may be responsible. The rearrangement links TRBV27 to TRBJ2-7; 9 bases match TRBD1. Germline V gene lookup returns CDR1 MNHEY and CDR2 SMNVEV (reference sequence). The CDR3 is 16 residues long. As DNA, the CDR3 is TGTGCCTGCAGTTTCCTGTCCGGGACAGGGCAGAACGGGCAGTACTTC. Its translation is CACSFLSGTGQNGQYF.

This clonotype was observed a handful of times. The rearrangement links TRBV20-1 to TRBJ2-1; D not certain. The germline gives CDR1 DFQATT, CDR2 SNEGSKA (reference sequence). This CDR3 contains 10 residues. V lost 0 bases to trimming and J lost 9 bases, with 3 bases between them. Written as DNA, the CDR3 is TGCAGTGCTAGAGAGGTTGAGCAGTTCTTC. Translating it yields CSAREVEQFF.

This clonotype was counted only a few times. V usage is TRBV9 and J usage is TRBJ2-1; 10 nucleotides agree with TRBD2. The CDR3 runs to 14 residues. V dropped 4 bases and J dropped 10; count of bases not matched to a gene: 8. Per the germline V gene, CDR1 is SGDLS and CDR2 is YYNGEE. The DNA for the CDR3 is TGTGCCAGCAGCTTTCTTGGACTAGCGGACGAGCAGTTCTTC. Its translation: CASSFLGLADEQFF.

The table lists this clonotype with a few counts. V and J are TRBV4-3 and TRBJ1-4; no definite D call. This CDR3 is 13 amino acids long. CDR1 is LGHNA, CDR2 YSLEER, per germline. V was pared by 4 bases and J by 4 bases, with 7 bases between. The CDR3: CASSPGHNEKLFF. The CDR3 DNA sequence: TGCGCCAGCAGCCCCGGGCATAATGAAAAACTGTTTTTT.